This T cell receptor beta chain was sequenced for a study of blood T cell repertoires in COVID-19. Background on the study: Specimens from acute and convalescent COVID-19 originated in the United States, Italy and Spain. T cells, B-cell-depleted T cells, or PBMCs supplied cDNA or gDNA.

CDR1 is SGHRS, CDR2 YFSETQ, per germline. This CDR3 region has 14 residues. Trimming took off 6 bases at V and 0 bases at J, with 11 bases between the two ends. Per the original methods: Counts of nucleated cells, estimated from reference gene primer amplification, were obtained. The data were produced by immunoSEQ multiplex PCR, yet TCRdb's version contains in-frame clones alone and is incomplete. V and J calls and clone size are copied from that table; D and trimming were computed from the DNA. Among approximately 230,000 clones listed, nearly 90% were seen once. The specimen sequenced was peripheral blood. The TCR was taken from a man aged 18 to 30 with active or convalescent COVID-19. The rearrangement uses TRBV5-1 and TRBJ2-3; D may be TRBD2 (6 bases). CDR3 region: CASILGGSTDTQYF. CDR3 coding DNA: TGCGCCAGCATATTGGGGGGAAGCACAGATACGCAGTATTTT.